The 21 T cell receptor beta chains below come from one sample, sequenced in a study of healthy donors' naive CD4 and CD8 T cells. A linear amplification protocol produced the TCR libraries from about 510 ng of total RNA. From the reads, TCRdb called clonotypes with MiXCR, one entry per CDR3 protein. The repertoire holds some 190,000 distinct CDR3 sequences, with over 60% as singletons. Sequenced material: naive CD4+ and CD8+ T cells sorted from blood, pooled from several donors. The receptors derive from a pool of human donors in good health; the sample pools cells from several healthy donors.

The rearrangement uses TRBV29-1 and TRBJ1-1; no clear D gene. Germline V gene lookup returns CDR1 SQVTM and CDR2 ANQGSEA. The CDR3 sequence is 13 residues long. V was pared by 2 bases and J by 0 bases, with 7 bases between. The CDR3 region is CSVEPLLNTEAFF. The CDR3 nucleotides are TGCAGCGTTGAACCCCTTCTGAACACTGAAGCTTTCTTT.

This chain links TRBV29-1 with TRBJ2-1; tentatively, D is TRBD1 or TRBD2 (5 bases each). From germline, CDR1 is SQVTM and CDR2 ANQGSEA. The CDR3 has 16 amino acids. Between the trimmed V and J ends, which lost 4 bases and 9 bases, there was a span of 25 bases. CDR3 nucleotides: TGCAGCGTTGGGCGGACCCGGGGCGAGGGATATTCTGAGCAGTTCTTC. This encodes CSVGRTRGEGYSEQFF.

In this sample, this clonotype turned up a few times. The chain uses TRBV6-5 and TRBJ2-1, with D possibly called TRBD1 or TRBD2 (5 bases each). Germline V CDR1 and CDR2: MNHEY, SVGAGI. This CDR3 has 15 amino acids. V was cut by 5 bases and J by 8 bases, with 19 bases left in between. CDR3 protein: CASSPGTGIYDEQFF. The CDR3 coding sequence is TGTGCCAGCAGTCCCGGGACGGGGATATACGATGAGCAGTTCTTC.

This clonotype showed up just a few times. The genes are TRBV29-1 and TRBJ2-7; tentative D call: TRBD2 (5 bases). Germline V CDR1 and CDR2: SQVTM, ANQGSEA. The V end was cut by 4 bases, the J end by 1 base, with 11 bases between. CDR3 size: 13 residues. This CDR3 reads CSVVEAGSYEQYF. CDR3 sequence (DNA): TGCAGCGTTGTGGAGGCCGGATCCTACGAGCAGTACTTC.

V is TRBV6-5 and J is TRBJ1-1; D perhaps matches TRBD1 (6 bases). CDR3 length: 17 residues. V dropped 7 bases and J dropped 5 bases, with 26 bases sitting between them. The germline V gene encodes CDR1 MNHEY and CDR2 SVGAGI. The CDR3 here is CASIRSPMTGSGTEAFF. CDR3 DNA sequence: TGTGCCAGCATCCGCTCCCCTATGACAGGCTCGGGTACTGAAGCTTTCTTT.

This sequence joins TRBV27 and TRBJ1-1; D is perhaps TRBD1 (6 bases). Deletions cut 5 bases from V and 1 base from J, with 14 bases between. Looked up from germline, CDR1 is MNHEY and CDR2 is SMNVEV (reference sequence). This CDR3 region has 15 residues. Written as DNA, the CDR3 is TGTGCCAGCAGTCACCGCCGGACAGAGAACACTGAAGCTTTCTTT. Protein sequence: CASSHRRTENTEAFF.

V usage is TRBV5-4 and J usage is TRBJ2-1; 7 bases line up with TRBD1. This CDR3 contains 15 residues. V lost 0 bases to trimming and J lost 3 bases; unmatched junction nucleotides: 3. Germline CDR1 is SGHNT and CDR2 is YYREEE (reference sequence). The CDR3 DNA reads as TGTGCCAGCAGCTTGGACAGGGGCTTCTACAATGAGCAGTTCTTC. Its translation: CASSLDRGFYNEQFF.

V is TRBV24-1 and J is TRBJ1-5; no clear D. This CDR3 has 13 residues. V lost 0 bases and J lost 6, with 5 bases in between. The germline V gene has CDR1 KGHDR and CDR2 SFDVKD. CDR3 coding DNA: TGTGCCACCAGTGATTTGTGGGCTCAGCCCCAGCATTTT. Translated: CATSDLWAQPQHF.

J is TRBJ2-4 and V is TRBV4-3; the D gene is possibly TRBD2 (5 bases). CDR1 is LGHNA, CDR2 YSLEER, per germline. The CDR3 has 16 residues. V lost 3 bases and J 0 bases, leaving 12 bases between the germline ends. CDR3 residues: CASSHPSNLAKNIQYF. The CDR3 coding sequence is TGCGCCAGCAGCCATCCTAGCAACTTAGCCAAAAACATTCAGTACTTC.

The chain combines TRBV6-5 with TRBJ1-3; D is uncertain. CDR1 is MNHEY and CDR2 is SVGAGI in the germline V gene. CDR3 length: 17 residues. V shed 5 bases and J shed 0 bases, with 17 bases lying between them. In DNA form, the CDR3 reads TGTGCCAGCAGTCAAATAATTGCCACTAGCTCTGGAAACACCATATATTTT. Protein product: CASSQIIATSSGNTIYF.

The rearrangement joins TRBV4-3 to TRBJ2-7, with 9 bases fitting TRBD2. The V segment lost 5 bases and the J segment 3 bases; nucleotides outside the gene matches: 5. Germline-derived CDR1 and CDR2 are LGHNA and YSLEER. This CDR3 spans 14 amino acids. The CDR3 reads CASSFHSGSYEQYF. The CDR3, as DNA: TGCGCCAGCAGCTTTCATAGCGGGAGCTACGAGCAGTACTTC.

The CDR3 protein is CASSLIGWGNKKSEAFF. In DNA form, the CDR3 reads TGTGCCAGCAGCTTAATCGGATGGGGGAATAAGAAGAGTGAAGCTTTCTTT. The chain recombines TRBV13 with TRBJ1-1; D is possibly TRBD1 (5 bases). The CDR3 sequence is 17 residues long. Per the germline V gene, CDR1 is PRHDT and CDR2 is FYEKMQ (reference sequence). The V end was cut by 2 bases, the J end by 7 bases, with 23 bases between. Supplemented by reference TRBV13 and TRBJ1-1, the full variable domain reads AAGVIQSPRHLIKEKRETATLKCYPIPRHDTVYWYQQGPGQDPQFLISFYEKMQSDKGSIPDRFSAQQFSDYHSELNMSSLELGDSALYFCASSLIGWGNKKSEAFFGQGTRLTVV.

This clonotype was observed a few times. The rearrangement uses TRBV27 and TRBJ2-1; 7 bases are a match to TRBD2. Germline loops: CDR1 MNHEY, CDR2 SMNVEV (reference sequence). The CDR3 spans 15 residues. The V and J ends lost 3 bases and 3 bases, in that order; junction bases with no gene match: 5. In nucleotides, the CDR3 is TGTGCCAGCAGTTTTCTGCGGGAGATCTACAATGAGCAGTTCTTC. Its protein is CASSFLREIYNEQFF.

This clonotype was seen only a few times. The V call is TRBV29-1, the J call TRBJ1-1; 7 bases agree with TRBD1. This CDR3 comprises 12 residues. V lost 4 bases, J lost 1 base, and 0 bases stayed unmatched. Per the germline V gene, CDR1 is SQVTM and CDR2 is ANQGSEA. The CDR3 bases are TGCAGCGTTGGGACAGGGAACACTGAAGCTTTCTTT. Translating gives CSVGTGNTEAFF. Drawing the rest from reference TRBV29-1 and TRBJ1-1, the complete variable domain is SAVISQKPSRDICQRGTSLTIQCQVDSQVTMMFWYRQQPGQSLTLIATANQGSEATYESGFVIDKFPISRPNLTFSTLTVSNMSPEDSSIYLCSVGTGNTEAFFGQGTRLTVV.

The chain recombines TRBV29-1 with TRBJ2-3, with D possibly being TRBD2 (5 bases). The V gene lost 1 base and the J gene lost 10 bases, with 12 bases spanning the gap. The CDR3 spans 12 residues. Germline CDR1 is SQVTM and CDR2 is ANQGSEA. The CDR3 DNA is TGCAGCGTTGAAGTCCTTAGCGAGGCGCAGTATTTT. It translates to CSVEVLSEAQYF.

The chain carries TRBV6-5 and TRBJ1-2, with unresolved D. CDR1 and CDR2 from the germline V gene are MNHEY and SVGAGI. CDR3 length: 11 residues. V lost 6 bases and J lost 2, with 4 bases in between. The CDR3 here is CASRRNYGYTF. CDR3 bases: TGTGCCAGCAGGAGGAACTATGGCTACACCTTC.

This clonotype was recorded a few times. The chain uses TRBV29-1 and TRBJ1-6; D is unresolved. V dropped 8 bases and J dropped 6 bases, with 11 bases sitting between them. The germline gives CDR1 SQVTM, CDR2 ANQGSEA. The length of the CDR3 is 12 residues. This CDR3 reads CSPDRINSPLHF. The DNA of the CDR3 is TGCAGCCCTGACCGTATTAATTCACCCCTCCACTTT.

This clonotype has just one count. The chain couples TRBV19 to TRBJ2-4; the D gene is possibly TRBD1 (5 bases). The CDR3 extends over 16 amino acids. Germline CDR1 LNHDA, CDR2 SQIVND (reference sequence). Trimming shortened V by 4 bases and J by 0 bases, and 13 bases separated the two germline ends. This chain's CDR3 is CASSTGHTLAKNIQYF. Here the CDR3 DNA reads TGTGCCAGTAGTACCGGACATACTCTAGCCAAAAACATTCAGTACTTC.

The CDR3 sequence: CASSKDRGPQETQYF. As DNA, the CDR3 is TGTGCCAGTTCCAAGGACAGGGGGCCACAAGAGACCCAGTACTTC. The gene calls are TRBV19 and TRBJ2-5; 11 bases are a match to TRBD1. V lost 8 bases, J lost 2 bases, and 7 bases stayed unmatched. The CDR3 extends over 15 amino acids. Per the germline V gene, CDR1 is LNHDA and CDR2 is SQIVND (reference sequence).

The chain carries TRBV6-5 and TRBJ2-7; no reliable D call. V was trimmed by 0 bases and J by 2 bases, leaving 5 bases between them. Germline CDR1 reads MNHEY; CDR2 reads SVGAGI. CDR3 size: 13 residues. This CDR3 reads CASSYSVAYEQYF. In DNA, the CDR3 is TGTGCCAGCAGTTACTCGGTAGCCTACGAGCAGTACTTC.

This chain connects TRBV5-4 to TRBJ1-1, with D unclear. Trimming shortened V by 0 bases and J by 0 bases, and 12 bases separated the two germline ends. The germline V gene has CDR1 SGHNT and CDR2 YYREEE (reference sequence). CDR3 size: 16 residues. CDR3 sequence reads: CASSLANGFMNTEAFF. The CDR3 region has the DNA TGTGCCAGCAGCTTGGCCAACGGGTTCATGAACACTGAAGCTTTCTTT.